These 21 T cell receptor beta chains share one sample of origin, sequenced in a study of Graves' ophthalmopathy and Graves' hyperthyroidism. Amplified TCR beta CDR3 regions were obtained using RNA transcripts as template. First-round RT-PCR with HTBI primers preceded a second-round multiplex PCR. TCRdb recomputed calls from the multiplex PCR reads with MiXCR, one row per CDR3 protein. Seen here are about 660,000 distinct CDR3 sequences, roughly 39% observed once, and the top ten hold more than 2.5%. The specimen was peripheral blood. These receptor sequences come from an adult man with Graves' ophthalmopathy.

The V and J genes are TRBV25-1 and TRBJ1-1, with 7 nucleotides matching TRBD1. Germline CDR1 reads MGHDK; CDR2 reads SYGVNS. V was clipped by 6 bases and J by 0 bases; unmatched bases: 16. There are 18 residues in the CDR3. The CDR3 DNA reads TGTGCCAGCAGAGAAGAATCTAAATCCGGGACAGTGAACACTGAAGCTTTCTTT. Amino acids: CASREESKSGTVNTEAFF.

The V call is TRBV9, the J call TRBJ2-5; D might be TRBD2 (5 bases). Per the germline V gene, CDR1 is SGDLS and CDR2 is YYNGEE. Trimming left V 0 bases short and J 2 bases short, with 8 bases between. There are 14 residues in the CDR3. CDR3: CASSVGGDQETQYF. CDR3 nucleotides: TGTGCCAGCAGCGTAGGGGGAGATCAAGAGACCCAGTACTTC.

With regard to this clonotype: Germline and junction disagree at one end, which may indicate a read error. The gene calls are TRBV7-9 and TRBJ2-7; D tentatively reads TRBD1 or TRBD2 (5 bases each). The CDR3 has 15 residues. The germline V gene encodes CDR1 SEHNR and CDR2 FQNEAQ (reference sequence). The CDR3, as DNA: TGTGCCAGCAGCTCCGCCGGGACGGACTCCTACGAGCAGTCCTTC. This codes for CASSSAGTDSYEQSF. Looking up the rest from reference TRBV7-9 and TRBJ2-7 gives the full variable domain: DTGVSQNPRHKITKRGQNVTFRCDPISEHNRLYWYRQTLGQGPEFLTYFQNEAQLEKSRLLSDRFSAERPKGSFSTLEIQRTEQGDSAMYLCASSSAGTDSYEQSFGPGTRLTVT.

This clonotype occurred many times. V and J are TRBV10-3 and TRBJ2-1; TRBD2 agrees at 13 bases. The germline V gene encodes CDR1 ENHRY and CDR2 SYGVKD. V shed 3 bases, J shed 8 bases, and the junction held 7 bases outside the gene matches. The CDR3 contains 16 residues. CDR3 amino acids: CAISDSGLAGVHEQFF. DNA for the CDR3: TGTGCCATCAGTGATTCCGGACTAGCGGGAGTACATGAGCAGTTCTTC.

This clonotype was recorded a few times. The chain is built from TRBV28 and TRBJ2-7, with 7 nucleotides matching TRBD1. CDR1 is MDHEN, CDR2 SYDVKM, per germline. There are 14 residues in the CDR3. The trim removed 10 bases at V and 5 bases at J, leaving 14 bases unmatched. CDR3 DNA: TGTGCCACCAAACCCGGGACAGACGCCCACGAGCAGTACTTC. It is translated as CATKPGTDAHEQYF.

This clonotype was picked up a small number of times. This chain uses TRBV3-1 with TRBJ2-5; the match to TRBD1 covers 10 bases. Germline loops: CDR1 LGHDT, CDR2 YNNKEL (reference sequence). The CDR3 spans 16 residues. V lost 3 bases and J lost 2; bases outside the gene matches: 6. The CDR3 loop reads CASSQAWTGGQETQYF. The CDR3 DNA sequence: TGTGCCAGCAGCCAGGCCTGGACAGGGGGGCAAGAGACCCAGTACTTC.

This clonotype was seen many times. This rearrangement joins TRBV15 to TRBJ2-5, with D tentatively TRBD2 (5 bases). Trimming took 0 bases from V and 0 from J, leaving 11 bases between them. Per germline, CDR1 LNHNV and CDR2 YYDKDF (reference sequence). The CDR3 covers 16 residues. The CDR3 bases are TGTGCCACCAGCAGAGATCTCGGACTCCACCAAGAGACCCAGTACTTC. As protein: CATSRDLGLHQETQYF.

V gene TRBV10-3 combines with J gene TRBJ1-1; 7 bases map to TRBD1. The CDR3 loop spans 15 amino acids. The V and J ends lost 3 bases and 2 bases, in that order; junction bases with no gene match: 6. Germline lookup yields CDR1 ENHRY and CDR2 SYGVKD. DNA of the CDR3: TGTGCCATCAGTGACATCGGGACAGAAAACACTGAAGCTTTCTTT. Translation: CAISDIGTENTEAFF.

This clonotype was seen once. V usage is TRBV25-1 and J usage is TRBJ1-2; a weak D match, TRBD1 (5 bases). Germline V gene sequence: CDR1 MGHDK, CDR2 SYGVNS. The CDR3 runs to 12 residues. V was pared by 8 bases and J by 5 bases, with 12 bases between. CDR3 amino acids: CASAGTQYGYTF. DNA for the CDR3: TGTGCCAGCGCCGGGACGCAGTATGGCTACACCTTC.

Here the CDR3 DNA reads TGTGCCAGCGCACAGGGGATCGGAAATTCACCCCTCCACTTT. The encoded protein is CASAQGIGNSPLHF. The J gene is TRBJ1-6, the V gene TRBV7-6, with 7 nucleotides matching TRBD1. Germline CDR1 is SGHVS and CDR2 is FNYEAQ. The V gene end was trimmed by 8 bases and the J gene end by 7 bases; junction bases not matched to a gene: 8. The CDR3 runs to 14 residues.

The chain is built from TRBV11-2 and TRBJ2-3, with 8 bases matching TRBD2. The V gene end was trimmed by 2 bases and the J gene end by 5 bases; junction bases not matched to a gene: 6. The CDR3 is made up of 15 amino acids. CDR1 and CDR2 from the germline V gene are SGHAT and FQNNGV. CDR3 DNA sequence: TGTGCCAGCAGCTTACAGCTCGGGAGGGGAGATACGCAGTATTTT. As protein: CASSLQLGRGDTQYF.

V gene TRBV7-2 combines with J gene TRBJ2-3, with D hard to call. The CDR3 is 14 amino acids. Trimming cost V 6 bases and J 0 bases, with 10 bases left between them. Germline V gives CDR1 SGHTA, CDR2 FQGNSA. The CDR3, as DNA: TGTGCCAGCAGTATAGGGCAGAGCACAGATACGCAGTATTTT. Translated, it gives CASSIGQSTDTQYF.

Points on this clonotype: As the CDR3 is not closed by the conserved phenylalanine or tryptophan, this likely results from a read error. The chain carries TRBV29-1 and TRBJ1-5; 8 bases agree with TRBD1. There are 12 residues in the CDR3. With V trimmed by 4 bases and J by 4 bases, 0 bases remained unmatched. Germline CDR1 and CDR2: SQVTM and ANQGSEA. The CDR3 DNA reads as TGCAGCGTTGGGACAGGGAATCAGCCCCAGCATTCT. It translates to CSVGTGNQPQHS.

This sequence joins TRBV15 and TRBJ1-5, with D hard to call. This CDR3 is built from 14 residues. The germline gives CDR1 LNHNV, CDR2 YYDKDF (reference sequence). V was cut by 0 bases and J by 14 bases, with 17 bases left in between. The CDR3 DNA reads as TGTGCCACCAGCAGAGATCCAGCGGGAGAACACGAGCATTTT. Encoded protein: CATSRDPAGEHEHF.

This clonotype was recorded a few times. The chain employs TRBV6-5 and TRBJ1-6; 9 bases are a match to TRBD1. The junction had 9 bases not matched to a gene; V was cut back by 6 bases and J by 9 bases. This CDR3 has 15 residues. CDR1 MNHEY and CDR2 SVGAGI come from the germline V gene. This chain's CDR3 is CASSPPTGGGSPLHF. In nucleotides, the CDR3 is TGTGCCAGCAGCCCGCCGACAGGGGGAGGTTCACCCCTCCACTTT.

The CDR3 here is CASSPSPSLSYEQYF. CDR3 nucleotide sequence: TGCGCCAGCAGCCCGTCGCCGTCGCTCTCCTACGAGCAGTACTTC. The chain recombines TRBV5-1 with TRBJ2-7, with D uncertain. Germline CDR1 and CDR2: SGHRS and YFSETQ. The CDR3 length is 15 residues. Trimming left V 4 bases short and J 0 bases short, with 14 bases between.

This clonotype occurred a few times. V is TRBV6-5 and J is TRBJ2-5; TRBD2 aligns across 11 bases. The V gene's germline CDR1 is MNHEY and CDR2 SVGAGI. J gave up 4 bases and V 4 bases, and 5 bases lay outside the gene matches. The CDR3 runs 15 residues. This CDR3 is CASSLTSGGAETQYF. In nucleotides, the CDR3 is TGTGCCAGCAGTTTAACTAGCGGGGGAGCAGAGACCCAGTACTTC.

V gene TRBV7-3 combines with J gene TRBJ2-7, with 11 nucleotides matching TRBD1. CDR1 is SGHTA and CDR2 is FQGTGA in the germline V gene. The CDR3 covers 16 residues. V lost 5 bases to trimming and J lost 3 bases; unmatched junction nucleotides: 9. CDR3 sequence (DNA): TGTGCCAGCAGCGTGGACAGGGGGCGCGGTGGCTACGAGCAGTACTTC. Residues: CASSVDRGRGGYEQYF. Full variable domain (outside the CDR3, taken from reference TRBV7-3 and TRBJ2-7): GAGVSQTPSNKVTEKGKYVELRCDPISGHTALYWYRQSLGQGPEFLIYFQGTGAADDSGLPNDRFFAVRPEGSVSTLKIQRTERGDSAVYLCASSVDRGRGGYEQYFGPGTRLTVT.

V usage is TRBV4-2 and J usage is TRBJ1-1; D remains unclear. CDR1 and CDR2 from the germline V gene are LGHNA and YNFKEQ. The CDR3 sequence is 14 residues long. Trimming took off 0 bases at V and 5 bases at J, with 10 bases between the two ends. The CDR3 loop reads CASSQDPRATEAFF. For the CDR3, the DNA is TGTGCCAGCAGCCAAGATCCTAGGGCGACTGAAGCTTTCTTT.

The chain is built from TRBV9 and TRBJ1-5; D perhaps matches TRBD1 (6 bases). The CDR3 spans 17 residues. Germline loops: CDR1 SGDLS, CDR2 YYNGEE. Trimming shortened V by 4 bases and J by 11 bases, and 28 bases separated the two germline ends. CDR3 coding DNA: TGTGCCAGCAGCCAAGAGGGGGGCGGCAGGGATCGCTGGGCCCAGCATTTT. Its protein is CASSQEGGGRDRWAQHF.

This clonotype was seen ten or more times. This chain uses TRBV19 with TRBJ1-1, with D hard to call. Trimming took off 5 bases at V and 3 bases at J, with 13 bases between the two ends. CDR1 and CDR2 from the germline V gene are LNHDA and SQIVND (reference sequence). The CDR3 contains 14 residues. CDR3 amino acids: CASSVPEWDTEAFF. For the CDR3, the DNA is TGTGCCAGTAGTGTCCCCGAGTGGGACACTGAAGCTTTCTTT.